Given below is one T cell receptor (beta chain) in context. Its target is unknown. A multiplex PCR was run with 60 Vbeta primers and 13 Jbeta primers. TCRdb's table, derived via immunoSEQ multiplex PCR, lists solely in-frame clones and lacks some. The table lists about 51,000 clones, with 25% to 30% in the top ten. The CDR3 runs 12 residues. After removal of 5 bases from V and 7 bases from J, the junction contained 4 bases not matched to a gene. CDR1 is SEHNR, CDR2 FQNEAQ, per germline (reference sequence). The sample belongs to a study of cytomegalovirus exposure and HLA in healthy donors. The study's findings and limits: The authors later linked a missense DCLRE1C variant to TCR beta V- and J-gene trimming. In vitro work confirmed that a few CMV-associated chains recognize CMV antigens. Investigators reported 150 to 200 TCR beta chains as tied to cytomegalovirus. A later analysis revealed that TCR association rates differed between HLA loci, peaking at DRB1 and bottoming out at HLA-C.

The rearrangement uses TRBV7-9 and TRBJ1-1; 7 bases map to TRBD1. The sequenced sample was PBMCs. This TCR derives from a man aged 35 to 55 in good health and CMV-seropositive. The CDR3 is CASSVTGIEAFF. In DNA form, the CDR3 reads TGTGCCAGCAGCGTGACAGGGATTGAAGCTTTCTTT.